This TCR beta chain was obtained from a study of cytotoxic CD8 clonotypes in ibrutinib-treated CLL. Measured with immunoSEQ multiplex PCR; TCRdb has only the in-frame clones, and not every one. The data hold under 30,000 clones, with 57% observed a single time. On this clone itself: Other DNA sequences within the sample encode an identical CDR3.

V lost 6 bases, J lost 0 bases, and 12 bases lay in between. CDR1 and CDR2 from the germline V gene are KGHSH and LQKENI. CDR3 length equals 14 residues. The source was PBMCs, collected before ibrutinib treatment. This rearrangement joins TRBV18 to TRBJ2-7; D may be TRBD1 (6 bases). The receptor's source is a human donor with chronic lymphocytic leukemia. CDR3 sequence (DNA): TGTGCCAGCTCTCCGACAGGAAGCTCCTACGAGCAGTACTTC. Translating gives CASSPTGSSYEQYF.